The TCR beta chain described here comes from a study of blood T cell repertoires in COVID-19. Here immunoSEQ multiplex PCR was the method, and the copy in TCRdb shows in-frame clones only, minus some. Of 250,000 or so clones detected, 83% appear once; the ten largest clones hold around 5.9%. V lost 5 bases to trimming and J lost 1 base; unmatched junction nucleotides: 10. This CDR3 is 19 amino acids long. The V gene's germline CDR1 is MDHEN and CDR2 SYDVKM. The TCR sequence derives from a human donor in a cohort sampled during active COVID-19. The rearrangement joins TRBV28 to TRBJ2-1, with 14 bases matching TRBD2. The specimen sequenced was peripheral blood. CDR3 region: CASSLGWGLAGVSYNEQFF. The CDR3 nucleotides are TGTGCCAGCAGTCTAGGATGGGGACTAGCGGGAGTTTCCTACAATGAGCAGTTCTTC.